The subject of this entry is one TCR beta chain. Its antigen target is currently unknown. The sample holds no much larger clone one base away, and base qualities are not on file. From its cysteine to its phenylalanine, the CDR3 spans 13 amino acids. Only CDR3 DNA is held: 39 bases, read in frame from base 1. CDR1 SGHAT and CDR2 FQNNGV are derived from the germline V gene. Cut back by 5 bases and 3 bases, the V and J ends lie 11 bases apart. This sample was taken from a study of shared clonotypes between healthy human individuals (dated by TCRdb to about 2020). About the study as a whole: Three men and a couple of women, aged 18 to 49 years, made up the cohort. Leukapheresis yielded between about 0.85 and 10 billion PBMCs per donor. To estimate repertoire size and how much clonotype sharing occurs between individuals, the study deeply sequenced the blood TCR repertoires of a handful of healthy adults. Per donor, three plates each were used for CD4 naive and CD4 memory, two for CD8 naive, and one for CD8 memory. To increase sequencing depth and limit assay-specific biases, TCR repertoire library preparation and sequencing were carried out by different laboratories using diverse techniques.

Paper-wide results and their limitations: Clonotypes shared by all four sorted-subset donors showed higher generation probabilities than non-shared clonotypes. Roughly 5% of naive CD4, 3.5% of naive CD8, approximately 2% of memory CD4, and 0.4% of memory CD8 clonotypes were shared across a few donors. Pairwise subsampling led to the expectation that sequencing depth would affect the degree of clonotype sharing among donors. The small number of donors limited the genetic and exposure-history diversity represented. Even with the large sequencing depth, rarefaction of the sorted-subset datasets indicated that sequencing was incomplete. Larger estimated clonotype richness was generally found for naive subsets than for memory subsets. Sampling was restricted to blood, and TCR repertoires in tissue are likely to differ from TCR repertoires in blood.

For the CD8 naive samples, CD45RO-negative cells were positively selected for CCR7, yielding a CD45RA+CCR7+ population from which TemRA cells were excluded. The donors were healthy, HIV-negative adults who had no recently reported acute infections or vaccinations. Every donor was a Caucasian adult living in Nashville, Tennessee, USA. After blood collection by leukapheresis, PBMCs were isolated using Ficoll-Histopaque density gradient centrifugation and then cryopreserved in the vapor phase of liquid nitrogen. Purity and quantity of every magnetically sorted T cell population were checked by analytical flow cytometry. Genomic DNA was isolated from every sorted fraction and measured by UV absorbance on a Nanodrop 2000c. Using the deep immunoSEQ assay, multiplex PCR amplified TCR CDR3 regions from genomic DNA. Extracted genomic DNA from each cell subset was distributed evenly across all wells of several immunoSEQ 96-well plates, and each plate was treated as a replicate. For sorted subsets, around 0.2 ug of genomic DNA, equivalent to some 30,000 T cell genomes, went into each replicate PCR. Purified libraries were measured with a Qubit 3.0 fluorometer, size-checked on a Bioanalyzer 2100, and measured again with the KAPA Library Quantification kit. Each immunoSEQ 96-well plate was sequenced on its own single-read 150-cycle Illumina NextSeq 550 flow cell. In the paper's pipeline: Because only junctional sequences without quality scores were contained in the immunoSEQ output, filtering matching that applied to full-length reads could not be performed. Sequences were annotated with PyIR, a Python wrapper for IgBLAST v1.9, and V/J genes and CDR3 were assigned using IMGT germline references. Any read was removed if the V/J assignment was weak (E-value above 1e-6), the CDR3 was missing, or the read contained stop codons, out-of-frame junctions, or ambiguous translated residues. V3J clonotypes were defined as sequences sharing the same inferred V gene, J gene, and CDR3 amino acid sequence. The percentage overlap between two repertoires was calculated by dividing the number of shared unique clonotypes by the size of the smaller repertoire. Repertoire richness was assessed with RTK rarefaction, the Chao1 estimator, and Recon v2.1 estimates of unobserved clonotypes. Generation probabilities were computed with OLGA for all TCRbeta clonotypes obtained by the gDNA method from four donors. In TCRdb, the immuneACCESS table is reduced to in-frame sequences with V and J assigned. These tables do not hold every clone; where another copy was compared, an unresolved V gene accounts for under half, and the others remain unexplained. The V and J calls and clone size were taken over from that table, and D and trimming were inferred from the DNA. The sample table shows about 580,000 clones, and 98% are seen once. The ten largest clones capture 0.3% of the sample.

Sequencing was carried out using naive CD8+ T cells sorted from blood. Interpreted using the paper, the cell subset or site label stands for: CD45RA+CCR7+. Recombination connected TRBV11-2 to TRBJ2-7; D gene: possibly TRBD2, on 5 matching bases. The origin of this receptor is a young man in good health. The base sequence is TGTGCCAGCAGCCCGGGAAGGCTCTACGAGCAGTACTTC. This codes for CASSPGRLYEQYF. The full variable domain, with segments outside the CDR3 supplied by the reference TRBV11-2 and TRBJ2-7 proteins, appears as EAGVAQSPRYKIIEKRQSVAFWCNPISGHATLYWYQQILGQGPKLLIQFQNNGVVDDSQLPKDRFSAERLKGVDSTLKIQPAKLEDSAVYLCASSPGRLYEQYFGPGTRLTVT.